Shown below are 9 T cell receptor beta chains from a single sample sequenced in a study of blood T cell repertoires in COVID-19 (TCRdb year 2020). Libraries were prepared through the immunoSEQ multiplex PCR assay. This is the immuneACCESS table as TCRdb keeps it, with only in-frame sequences that have V and J called. A part of the clones is gone; compared with another copy, unresolved V genes explain less than half, and the rest is unexplained. Counted in this sample were more than 95,000 clones; more than 75% of them appeared once. The top ten clones comprise 1.5% of the sample. The sample comprised peripheral blood. These receptors came from a human donor in a cohort sampled during active COVID-19.

To note about this clone: Compared with germline, one end of the junction differs, possibly owing to a read error. The chain employs TRBV7-7 and TRBJ2-2, with 9 bases that match TRBD1. This CDR3 has 16 residues. Germline loops: CDR1 SSHAT, CDR2 FNYEAQ (reference sequence). DNA of the CDR3: TGTGCTAGCAGCTTGACCGGGACAGGGACCACCGGGGAGCTGTTTTTT. Residues: CASSLTGTGTTGELFF.

Of note for this clone: The germline gene is not matched at one end of the junction; a read error may be the cause. The chain joins TRBV3-1 (or the pseudogene TRBV3-2) to TRBJ1-1; perhaps TRBD1 as D (5 bases). Germline V gives CDR1 LGHDT, CDR2 YNNKEL (reference sequence). CDR3 length: 13 residues. For the CDR3, the DNA is TGTGCCAGCAGCCAAGATCAGGGTACAACGCAGGTCTTT. This encodes CASSQDQGTTQVF.

This clone occurred once. This sequence joins TRBV5-4 and TRBJ2-3; 9 bases are a match to TRBD2. Trimming cost V 0 bases and J 13 bases; bases outside gene matches: 12. The CDR3 sequence is 15 residues long. Germline V CDR1 and CDR2: SGHNT, YYREEE (reference sequence). The CDR3 DNA is TGTGCCAGCAGCTTGGTGGGGTCGAGCGGGGGGAAGGAGTATTTT. Its protein is CASSLVGSSGGKEYF.

This clone was observed a single time. J is TRBJ1-6 and V is TRBV13; tentative D call: TRBD1 (5 bases). Germline CDR1 and CDR2: PRHDT and FYEKMQ (reference sequence). CDR3 length equals 14 residues. V was pared by 5 bases and J by 10 bases, with 15 bases between. The CDR3: CASSTTTVGSPLHF. The CDR3 bases are TGTGCCAGCAGCACCACGACAGTGGGCTCACCCCTCCACTTT.

Only one count was recorded for this clone. The chain carries TRBV2 and TRBJ2-2; D possibly corresponds to TRBD1 (6 bases). Between the trimmed V and J ends, which lost 8 bases and 7 bases, there was a span of 11 bases. Germline-derived CDR1 and CDR2 are SNHLY and FYNNEI. This CDR3 has 12 residues. CDR3 in DNA: TGTGCCAGCCAGGGGTTTTTCGGGGAGCTGTTTTTT. As protein: CASQGFFGELFF. Supplemented by reference TRBV2 and TRBJ2-2, the full variable domain reads EPEVTQTPSHQVTQMGQEVILRCVPISNHLYFYWYRQILGQKVEFLVSFYNNEISEKSEIFDDQFSVERPDGSNFTLKIRSTKLEDSAMYFCASQGFFGELFFGEGSRLTVL.

The genes are TRBV6-5 and TRBJ2-7, with 7 bases fitting TRBD2. CDR1 MNHEY and CDR2 SVGAGI come from the germline V gene. V dropped 11 bases and J dropped 4; count of bases not matched to a gene: 11. CDR3 size: 13 residues. CDR3 coding DNA: TGTGCCTCTCAGAGGCGGGAGTGGTACGAGCAGTACTTC. Translation gives CASQRREWYEQYF.

This chain links TRBV28 with TRBJ2-7, with no clear D. V was cut by 5 bases and J by 5 bases, with 10 bases left in between. The CDR3 has 12 amino acids. Germline V gives CDR1 MDHEN, CDR2 SYDVKM. This CDR3 reads CASSRLTNEQYF. Here the CDR3 DNA reads TGTGCCAGCAGTCGGTTAACCAACGAGCAGTACTTC. The full variable domain, rest sourced from reference TRBV28 and TRBJ2-7, is DVKVTQSSRYLVKRTGEKVFLECVQDMDHENMFWYRQDPGLGLRLIYFSYDVKMKEKGDIPEGYSVSREKKERFSLILESASTNQTSMYLCASSRLTNEQYFGPGTRLTVT.

This chain uses TRBV16 with TRBJ2-1; D unclear. The CDR3 is made up of 12 amino acids. CDR1 KGHSY and CDR2 FQNENV come from the germline V gene. The V gene lost 4 bases and the J gene lost 5 bases, with 6 bases spanning the gap. DNA of the CDR3: TGTGCCAGCAGCCCATACAACAATGAGCAGTTCTTC. It specifies CASSPYNNEQFF.

The chain recombines TRBV27 with TRBJ2-1; 12 bases map to TRBD2. This CDR3 comprises 15 residues. Trimming took 3 bases from V and 10 from J; bases not matched to a gene: 7. Germline V CDR1 and CDR2: MNHEY, SMNVEV (reference sequence). The CDR3 spells CASSFQTSGGQEQFF. DNA of the CDR3: TGTGCCAGCAGTTTCCAGACTAGCGGGGGACAGGAGCAGTTCTTC.